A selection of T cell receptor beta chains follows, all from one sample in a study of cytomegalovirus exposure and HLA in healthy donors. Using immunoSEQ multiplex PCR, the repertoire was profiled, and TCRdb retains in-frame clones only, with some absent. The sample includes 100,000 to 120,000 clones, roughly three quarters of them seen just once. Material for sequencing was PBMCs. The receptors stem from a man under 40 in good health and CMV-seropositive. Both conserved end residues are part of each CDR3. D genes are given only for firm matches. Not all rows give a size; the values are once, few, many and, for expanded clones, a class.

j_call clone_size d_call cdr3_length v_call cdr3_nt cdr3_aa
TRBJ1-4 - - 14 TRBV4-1 TGCGCCAGCAGGGCAGTTGCAACTAATGAAAAACTGTTTTTT CASRAVATNEKLFF
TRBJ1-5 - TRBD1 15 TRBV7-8 TGTGCCAGCAGCAGTGGACAGGGGGCATGGCAGCCCCAGCATTTT CASSSGQGAWQPQHF
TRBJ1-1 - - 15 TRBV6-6 TGTGCCAGCAGCCCTCGAGAGGGTCTGAACACTGAAGCTTTCTTT CASSPREGLNTEAFF
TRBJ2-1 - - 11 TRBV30 TGTGCCTGGAGTGTATCCGATGAGCAGTTCTTC CAWSVSDEQFF
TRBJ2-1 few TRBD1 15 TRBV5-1 TGCGCCAGCAGCATCACAGGGGACGGTTACAATGAGCAGTTCTTC CASSITGDGYNEQFF
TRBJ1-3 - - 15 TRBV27 TGTGCCAGCAGCCCGGTAGACAGCTCTGGAAACACCATATATTTT CASSPVDSSGNTIYF
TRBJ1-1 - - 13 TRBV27 TGTGCCAGCAGTTTAATGGCGAACACTGAAGCTTTCTTT CASSLMANTEAFF
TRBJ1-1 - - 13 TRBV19 TGTGCCAGTAGTGGGACATATAACACTGAAGCTTTCTTT CASSGTYNTEAFF
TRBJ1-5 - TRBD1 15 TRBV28 TGTGCCAGCAGTCCCGGACAGGGAAGTATTCAGCCCCAGCATTTT CASSPGQGSIQPQHF
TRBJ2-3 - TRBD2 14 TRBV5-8 TGTGCCAGCAGCCCGGGACTAGCGACAGATACGCAGTATTTT CASSPGLATDTQYF
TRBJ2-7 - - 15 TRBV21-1 TGTGCCAGCAGCGTCCGACAGGGTCCTTTGGTCGAGCAGTACTTC CASSVRQGPLVEQYF
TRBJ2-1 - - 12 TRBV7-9 TGTGCCAGCACCGAGGGAGTACAGGAGCAGTTCTTC CASTEGVQEQFF
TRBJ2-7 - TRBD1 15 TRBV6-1 TGTGCCAGCAGTGAACGACAGGGGAGCTCCTACGAGCAGTACTTC CASSERQGSSYEQYF
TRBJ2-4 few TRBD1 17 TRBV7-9 TGTGCCAGCAGCCCCTCGTCAGGGGGCGAAGCCAAAAACATTCAGTACTTC CASSPSSGGEAKNIQYF
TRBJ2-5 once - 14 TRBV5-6 TGTGCCAGCAGCCCACTAGATGACCAAGAGACCCAGTACTTC CASSPLDDQETQYF
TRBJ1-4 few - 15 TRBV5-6 TGTGCCAGCAGCCCGTGGGCCAGGGGCAATGAAAAACTGTTTTTT CASSPWARGNEKLFF
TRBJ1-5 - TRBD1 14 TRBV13 TGTGCCAGCAGCACAGGGGGGAGCAATCAGCCCCAGCATTTT CASSTGGSNQPQHF
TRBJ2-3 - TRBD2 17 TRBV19 TGTGCCAGTAGTGGACGACTGAGCGGGGGGCCCACAGATACGCAGTATTTT CASSGRLSGGPTDTQYF
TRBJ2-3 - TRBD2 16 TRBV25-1 TGTGCCAGCAGAGAAAAAGGTAGCGGGGGGACGTTTACGCAGTATTTT CASREKGSGGTFTQYF
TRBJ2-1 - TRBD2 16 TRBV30 TGTGCCTGGAGTCTTCTTGTTCAGCGGGGGGGAGATGAGCAGTTCTTC CAWSLLVQRGGDEQFF
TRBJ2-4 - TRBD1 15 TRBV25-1 TGTGCCAGCAGTAAAAACAGGGGATCCAAAAACATTCAGTACTTC CASSKNRGSKNIQYF
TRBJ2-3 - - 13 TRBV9 TGTGCCAGCAGCGCGCCAGATCTTGATACGCAGTATTTT CASSAPDLDTQYF
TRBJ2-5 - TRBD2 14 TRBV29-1 TGCAGCGTGGGACCCCTGATGGGAGGGGAGACCCAGTACTTC CSVGPLMGGETQYF
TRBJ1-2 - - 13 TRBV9 TGTGCCAGCAGCTCCCCGCAGTTCTATGGCTACACCTTC CASSSPQFYGYTF
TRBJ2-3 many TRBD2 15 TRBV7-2 TGTGCCAGCGGGAGACTAGCGGGGGGCACAGATACGCAGTATTTT CASGRLAGGTDTQYF
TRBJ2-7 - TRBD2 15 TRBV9 TGTGCCAGCAGCCCCTCTAGCGGGGGGGCCCACGAGCAGTACTTC CASSPSSGGAHEQYF
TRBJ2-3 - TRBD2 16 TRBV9 TGTGCCAGCAGCGTAGTGGCTAGCGGGGGCACAGATACGCAGTATTTT CASSVVASGGTDTQYF
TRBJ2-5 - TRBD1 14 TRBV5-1 TGCGCCAGCAGCCTCGACAGGGGACAAGAGACCCAGTACTTC CASSLDRGQETQYF
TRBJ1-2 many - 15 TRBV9 TGTGCCAGCAGCGTAGGTCTGGACAGTAACTATGGCTACACCTTC CASSVGLDSNYGYTF
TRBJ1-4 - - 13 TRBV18 TGTGCCAGCTCACCGGGAATGCGGGAGGAACTGTTTTTT CASSPGMREELFF
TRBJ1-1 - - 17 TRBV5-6 TGTGCCAGCAGCTTGGCACTCTCCGGGTCACTCAACACTGAAGCTTTCTTT CASSLALSGSLNTEAFF
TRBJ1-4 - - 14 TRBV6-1 TGTGCCAGCAGTGAAGTAGAGGGGGTCAAAAAACTGTTTTTT CASSEVEGVKKLFF
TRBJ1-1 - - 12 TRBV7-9 TGTGCCAGCAGCTTAGGTAAAGGGAGGGCTTTCTTT CASSLGKGRAFF
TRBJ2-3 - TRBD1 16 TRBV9 TGTGCCAGCAGCTACCCTCTCGGACAGGGCGTAGATACGCAGTATTTT CASSYPLGQGVDTQYF
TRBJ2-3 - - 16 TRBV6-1 TGTGCCAGCAGTGAAAATGGGCGGGGGCCCACAGATACGCAGTATTTT CASSENGRGPTDTQYF
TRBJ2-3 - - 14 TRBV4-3 TGCGCCAGCAGCCAAGGGTTTGAGACAGATACGCAGTATTTT CASSQGFETDTQYF
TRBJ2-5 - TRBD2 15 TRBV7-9 TGTGCCAGCAGCTTAGCGCGGGGGGCTCGGGAGACCCAGTACTTC CASSLARGARETQYF
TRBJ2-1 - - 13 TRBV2 TGTGCCAGCAGCTACGGACAAAACAATGAGCAGTTCTTC CASSYGQNNEQFF
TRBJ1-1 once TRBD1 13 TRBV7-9 TGTTCCAGCAGCTTGGGACAGGGAACTGAAGCTTTCTTT CSSSLGQGTEAFF
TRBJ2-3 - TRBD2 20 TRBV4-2 TGTGCCAGCAGCCAATTAGCCTCTAGGCTTCTAGCGGGTAACACAGATACGCAGTATTTT CASSQLASRLLAGNTDTQYF
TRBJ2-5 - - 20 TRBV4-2 TGTGCCAGCAGCCAACCCAAGGAGGCTGGGACTTCGTGGGAACAAGAGACCCAGTACTTC CASSQPKEAGTSWEQETQYF
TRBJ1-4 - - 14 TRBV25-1 TGTGCCAGCAGTGCCCGGGACACGAATGAAAAACTGTTTTTT CASSARDTNEKLFF
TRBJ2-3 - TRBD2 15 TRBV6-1 TGTGCCAGCAGTACTAGCGGGGGGGCCCCAGATACGCAGTATTTT CASSTSGGAPDTQYF
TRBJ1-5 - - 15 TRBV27 TGTGCCAGCAGTCCCTCAACAGGTCTTAATCAGCCCCAGCATTTT CASSPSTGLNQPQHF
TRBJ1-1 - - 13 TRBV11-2 TGTGCCAGCAGTCCGAGGGTGGACACTGAAGCTTTCTTT CASSPRVDTEAFF
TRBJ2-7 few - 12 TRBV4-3 TGCGCCAGCAGCCAAGGCCGAGGGGAGCAGTACTTC CASSQGRGEQYF
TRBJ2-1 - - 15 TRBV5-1 TGCGCCAGCAGCTTGACGGGGAGCTCCTACAATGAGCAGTTCTTC CASSLTGSSYNEQFF
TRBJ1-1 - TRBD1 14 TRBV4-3 TGCGCCAGCAGCCTCCGGGACAGAAACACTGAAGCTTTCTTT CASSLRDRNTEAFF
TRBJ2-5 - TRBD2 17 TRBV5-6 TGTGCCAGCAGCTCGTTAGCGGGGGTTATTCTGGGGGAGACCCAGTACTTC CASSSLAGVILGETQYF
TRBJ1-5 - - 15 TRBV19 TGTGCCAGTAGTATATCGGTGGCAGGGATTCAGCCCCAGCATTTT CASSISVAGIQPQHF
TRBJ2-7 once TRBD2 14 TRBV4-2 TGTGCCAGCAGCCAATTAGCGGGGTCCTACGAGCAGTACTTC CASSQLAGSYEQYF
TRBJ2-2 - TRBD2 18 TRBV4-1 TGCGCCAGCAGCCAAGCTCTTCTAGCGGTGGAGGAAGTCCGGGAGCTGTTTTTT CASSQALLAVEEVRELFF
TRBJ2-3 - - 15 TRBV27 TGTGCCAGCACCGGAGCTCTAGGGGGCACAGATACGCAGTATTTT CASTGALGGTDTQYF
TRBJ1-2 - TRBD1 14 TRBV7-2 TGTGCCAGCAGCCCCTTACAGGGGGCCGGGGGCTACACCTTC CASSPLQGAGGYTF